These 27 T cell receptor beta chains originate from one sample sequenced in a study of radiation and T cells in renal cell carcinoma. Some clones are missing from TCRdb's copy, which holds only in-frame ones; the method was immunoSEQ multiplex PCR. The data show about 170,000 clones, roughly 90% seen once. Time point defined: blood 4 weeks post-SBRT, at nephrectomy. Treatment: 15 Gy SBRT to primary tumor, nephrectomy 4 weeks later. Source: blood, taken from a patient whose treatment included radiotherapy and nephrectomy. The receptors stem from a woman aged 45 to 65 with renal cell carcinoma.

This clone was observed a single time. This chain connects TRBV5-4 to TRBJ2-1; 13 nucleotides match TRBD2. The CDR3 spans 15 residues. The germline gives CDR1 SGHNT, CDR2 YYREEE (reference sequence). V lost 1 base and J lost 9; bases outside the gene matches: 4. Here the CDR3 DNA reads TGTGCCAGCAGCTTGACTAGCGGGGGGGCTAGTGAGCAGTTCTTC. Protein product: CASSLTSGGASEQFF.

V gene TRBV30 combines with J gene TRBJ1-1; D is unresolved. V was cut by 0 bases and J by 5 bases, with 16 bases left in between. The CDR3 runs to 15 residues. CDR1 GTSNPN and CDR2 SVGIG come from the germline V gene (reference sequence). CDR3: CAWSVDSPGWTEAFF. For the CDR3, the DNA is TGTGCCTGGAGTGTAGACTCGCCGGGTTGGACTGAAGCTTTCTTT.

The chain is built from TRBV5-1 and TRBJ2-5; no clear D gene. Per germline, CDR1 SGHRS and CDR2 YFSETQ. The CDR3 covers 14 residues. Trimming cost V 4 bases and J 0 bases, with 10 bases left between them. CDR3 sequence: CASSPATNQETQYF. CDR3 nucleotide sequence: TGCGCCAGCAGCCCTGCGACCAACCAAGAGACCCAGTACTTC.

The chain uses TRBV5-8 and TRBJ2-7; possibly TRBD1 or TRBD2 for D (5 bases each). V was pared by 0 bases and J by 2 bases, with 6 bases between. CDR3 size: 13 residues. Germline V gene sequence: CDR1 SGHTS, CDR2 YDEGEE. CDR3 sequence (DNA): TGTGCCAGCAGCTTGGGGGGACCCTACGAGCAGTACTTC. Encoded protein: CASSLGGPYEQYF.

This sequence joins TRBV6-6 and TRBJ1-5; no firm D call. Trimming took 7 bases from V and 11 from J, leaving 15 bases between them. The CDR3 loop spans 12 amino acids. Germline V gene data show CDR1 as MNHNY and CDR2 as SVGAGI (reference sequence). CDR3 DNA sequence: TGTGCCAGCACCGTAGACCGCGCAGCCCAGCATTTT. The encoded protein is CASTVDRAAQHF.

The chain couples TRBV15 to TRBJ1-6; tentative D call: TRBD1 (5 bases). The V and J ends lost 1 base and 7 bases respectively, with 14 bases between them. Germline V gene data show CDR1 as LNHNV and CDR2 as YYDKDF (reference sequence). The CDR3 is 16 residues long. The CDR3 sequence: CATSRGRGLLNSPLHF. As DNA, the CDR3 is TGTGCCACCAGCAGAGGCCGGGGCTTATTAAATTCACCCCTCCACTTT.

The chain links TRBV6-4 to TRBJ2-2; no clear D. Trimming stripped 0 bases from V and 8 bases from J, with 7 bases between. The length of the CDR3 is 13 residues. Germline V lookup: CDR1 MRHNA, CDR2 SNTAGT. CDR3 in amino acids: CASSDSRGGELFF. In nucleotides, the CDR3 is TGTGCCAGCAGTGACTCGAGAGGAGGGGAGCTGTTTTTT.

The CDR3 region has the DNA TGTGCCAGCAGCGTCGGGCAGGGGAGTACTGAAGCTTTCTTT. Residues: CASSVGQGSTEAFF. The chain has TRBV9 and TRBJ1-1; TRBD1 might be the D (6 bases). Germline V gene sequence: CDR1 SGDLS, CDR2 YYNGEE. The V gene lost 2 bases and the J gene lost 5 bases, with 13 bases spanning the gap. The CDR3 extends over 14 amino acids.

The J gene is TRBJ1-5, the V gene TRBV4-1; D gene unclear. The CDR3 consists of 16 residues. Germline CDR1 MGHRA, CDR2 YSYEKL. V gave up 2 bases and J gave up 9 bases, with 20 bases separating them. CDR3 loop: CASSQLGSGRNGPQHF. CDR3 bases: TGCGCCAGCAGCCAATTAGGCTCCGGGAGGAACGGGCCCCAGCATTTT.

This rearrangement joins TRBV2 to TRBJ1-5; the match to TRBD1 covers 7 bases. This CDR3 comprises 13 residues. The V gene's germline CDR1 is SNHLY and CDR2 FYNNEI. The trim removed 8 bases at V and 3 bases at J, leaving 4 bases unmatched. The CDR3 loop reads CASQGEYNQPQHF. The CDR3 DNA follows: TGTGCCAGCCAGGGGGAGTACAATCAGCCCCAGCATTTT.

The chain has TRBV7-8 and TRBJ2-2; D gene unclear. The V and J ends lost 1 base and 8 bases respectively, with 8 bases between them. The CDR3 runs to 13 residues. Germline loops: CDR1 SGHVS, CDR2 FQNEAQ. In DNA form, the CDR3 reads TGTGCCAGCAGCTTAGACCGGACGGGGGAGCTGTTTTTT. Encoded protein: CASSLDRTGELFF.

The V call is TRBV5-1, the J call TRBJ2-5, with 9 positions matching TRBD1. The germline V gene has CDR1 SGHRS and CDR2 YFSETQ. The ends lost 3 bases at V and 3 bases at J; junction bases unmatched: 9. The CDR3 sequence is 16 residues long. CDR3: CASSSRDRVSEETQYF. The CDR3 nucleotides are TGCGCCAGCAGCTCGAGGGACAGGGTGAGCGAAGAGACCCAGTACTTC.

The rearrangement joins TRBV4-1 to TRBJ2-7; D is perhaps TRBD2 (5 bases). There are 16 residues in the CDR3. The ends were cut back, 0 bases at V and 1 base at J, with 13 bases in the middle. Germline V CDR1 and CDR2: MGHRA, YSYEKL. CDR3 amino acids: CASSQDGGGTSYEQYF. The CDR3 coding sequence is TGCGCCAGCAGCCAAGATGGAGGCGGAACTTCCTACGAGCAGTACTTC.

This chain connects TRBV5-4 to TRBJ1-6; tentatively, D is TRBD1 (5 bases). The V end lost 3 bases, the J end lost 7 bases, and 20 bases lay between the germline ends. Per the germline V gene, CDR1 is SGHNT and CDR2 is YYREEE (reference sequence). The CDR3 is 17 amino acids. DNA of the CDR3: TGTGCCAGCAGCTGGAATTTATTGGGACTGGAAAATTCACCCCTCCACTTT. The encoded protein is CASSWNLLGLENSPLHF.

The chain employs TRBV10-3 and TRBJ2-1; the match to TRBD2 covers 8 bases. Germline CDR1 is ENHRY and CDR2 is SYGVKD. This CDR3 spans 15 amino acids. The J segment lost 0 bases and the V segment lost 10 bases, leaving 8 bases of the junction unmatched. The CDR3 DNA reads as TGTGCCACTGCGGGGGGTTGGAGCTCCTACAATGAGCAGTTCTTC. As protein: CATAGGWSSYNEQFF.

This clone was counted a few times. The V gene is TRBV5-1, the J gene TRBJ2-3; 8 nucleotides align to TRBD2. Germline V CDR1 and CDR2: SGHRS, YFSETQ. V shed 3 bases, J shed 5 bases, and the junction held 8 bases outside the gene matches. The CDR3 extends over 15 amino acids. This CDR3 reads CASSWGSGGQDTQYF. The DNA of the CDR3 is TGCGCCAGCAGCTGGGGAAGCGGGGGCCAAGATACGCAGTATTTT. The full variable domain, its missing parts supplied by reference TRBV5-1 and TRBJ2-3, is KAGVTQTPRYLIKTRGQQVTLSCSPISGHRSVSWYQQTPGQGLQFLFEYFSETQRNKGNFPGRFSGRQFSNSRSEMNVSTLELGDSALYLCASSWGSGGQDTQYFGPGTRLTVL.

The rearrangement uses TRBV7-2 and TRBJ1-6, with a weak D call TRBD1 (5 bases). V was clipped by 4 bases and J by 6 bases, with 19 bases between them. Germline-derived CDR1 and CDR2 are SGHTA and FQGNSA. The CDR3 totals 17 residues. CDR3 loop: CASSSGFPAGRNSPLHF. Here the CDR3 DNA reads TGTGCCAGCAGCTCCGGTTTCCCTGCAGGGCGTAATTCACCCCTCCACTTT. The full variable domain, in which reference TRBV7-2 and TRBJ1-6 provide the parts outside the CDR3, is GAGVSQSPSNKVTEKGKDVELRCDPISGHTALYWYRQSLGQGLEFLIYFQGNSAPDKSGLPSDRFSAERTGGSVSTLTIQRTQQEDSAVYLCASSSGFPAGRNSPLHFGNGTRLTVT.

The sample holds one count of this clone. The chain employs TRBV4-2 and TRBJ2-2, with 10 bases fitting TRBD2. CDR3 length: 18 amino acids. With V trimmed by 0 bases and J by 2 bases, 6 bases remained unmatched. Per the germline V gene, CDR1 is LGHNA and CDR2 is YNFKEQ. For the CDR3, the DNA is TGTGCCAGCAGCCAAGATATCAGCGGGGGGGCCAACACCGGGGAGCTGTTTTTT. Translating gives CASSQDISGGANTGELFF.

The V and J genes are TRBV5-4 and TRBJ2-2; unclear D gene. V was shortened by 2 bases and J by 1 base, with 6 bases between the two germline ends. CDR3 length: 14 amino acids. Germline lookup yields CDR1 SGHNT and CDR2 YYREEE (reference sequence). For the CDR3, the DNA is TGTGCCAGCAGCTTTTTTATGAACACCGGGGAGCTGTTTTTT. Amino acids: CASSFFMNTGELFF.

J is TRBJ1-2 and V is TRBV9, with D possibly matching TRBD1 (6 bases). The V and J ends lost 0 bases and 3 bases respectively, with 18 bases between them. Germline values: CDR1 SGDLS, CDR2 YYNGEE. This CDR3 comprises 17 residues. The CDR3 loop reads CASSVGQGSRDYYGYTF. The CDR3 coding sequence is TGTGCCAGCAGCGTAGGTCAGGGGTCCAGGGACTACTATGGCTACACCTTC. Full variable domain (missing parts from reference TRBV9 and TRBJ1-2): DSGVTQTPKHLITATGQRVTLRCSPRSGDLSVYWYQQSLDQGLQFLIQYYNGEERAKGNILERFSAQQFPDLHSELNLSSLELGDSALYFCASSVGQGSRDYYGYTFGSGTRLTVV.

The rearrangement uses TRBV6-1 and TRBJ2-7; D is undetermined. V lost 6 bases to trimming and J lost 4 bases, with 13 bases between them. This CDR3 comprises 13 residues. Germline V gene lookup returns CDR1 MNHNS and CDR2 SASEGT. The CDR3: CASRDLTLYEQYF. CDR3 coding DNA: TGTGCCAGCAGGGACCTTACCCTATACGAGCAGTACTTC.

The gene calls are TRBV18 and TRBJ1-4; 9 bases are a match to TRBD1. CDR1 is KGHSH, CDR2 LQKENI, per germline. The CDR3 has 14 residues. V lost 5 bases to trimming and J lost 15 bases; unmatched junction nucleotides: 13. The CDR3 spells CASSAGQGLSPVFF. The CDR3 coding sequence is TGTGCCAGCTCAGCTGGACAGGGGTTGTCACCAGTGTTTTTT.

This clone was observed a single time. This chain links TRBV7-2 with TRBJ1-4; D possibly corresponds to TRBD1 (5 bases). V was cut by 4 bases and J by 7 bases, with 22 bases left in between. The CDR3 loop spans 17 amino acids. Germline loops: CDR1 SGHTA, CDR2 FQGNSA. CDR3 in DNA: TGTGCCAGCAGCTCCGGGGGAGGACGGTCGGGCAGTGAAAAACTGTTTTTT. Translation: CASSSGGGRSGSEKLFF.

V is TRBV10-3 and J is TRBJ1-6, with 8 positions matching TRBD1. Germline lookup yields CDR1 ENHRY and CDR2 SYGVKD. The CDR3 spans 16 residues. V lost 4 bases and J lost 8; bases outside the gene matches: 10. In DNA, the CDR3 is TGTGCCATCAGTGTGGGGCCGACAGGGGAAGATTCACCCCTCCACTTT. It specifies CAISVGPTGEDSPLHF.

V gene TRBV5-1 combines with J gene TRBJ2-1; 14 nucleotides align to TRBD2. This CDR3 is built from 18 residues. With V trimmed by 4 bases and J by 0 bases, 6 bases remained unmatched. The germline V gene has CDR1 SGHRS and CDR2 YFSETQ. The CDR3 spells CASSLAGLAGASYNEQFF. The CDR3 DNA sequence: TGCGCCAGCAGCCTGGCGGGACTAGCGGGGGCCTCCTACAATGAGCAGTTCTTC. Drawing the rest from reference TRBV5-1 and TRBJ2-1, the complete variable domain is KAGVTQTPRYLIKTRGQQVTLSCSPISGHRSVSWYQQTPGQGLQFLFEYFSETQRNKGNFPGRFSGRQFSNSRSEMNVSTLELGDSALYLCASSLAGLAGASYNEQFFGPGTRLTVL.

The chain combines TRBV10-3 with TRBJ1-2; D not certain. The V gene lost 3 bases and the J gene lost 6 bases, with 17 bases spanning the gap. This CDR3 comprises 15 residues. Per the germline V gene, CDR1 is ENHRY and CDR2 is SYGVKD. The CDR3 sequence is CAISDRRREGNGYTF. In nucleotides, the CDR3 is TGTGCCATCAGTGATCGACGGAGGGAGGGAAATGGCTACACCTTC.

The chain joins TRBV11-2 to TRBJ2-1; TRBD1 is a possible D gene (5 bases). CDR3 size: 14 residues. V was trimmed by 0 bases and J by 7 bases, leaving 10 bases between them. CDR1 and CDR2 (germline): SGHAT, FQNNGV. CDR3 in DNA: TGTGCCAGCAGCTTAGATCTTGCAGGGAATGAGCAGTTCTTC. Amino acids: CASSLDLAGNEQFF. Supplemented by reference TRBV11-2 and TRBJ2-1, the full variable domain reads EAGVAQSPRYKIIEKRQSVAFWCNPISGHATLYWYQQILGQGPKLLIQFQNNGVVDDSQLPKDRFSAERLKGVDSTLKIQPAKLEDSAVYLCASSLDLAGNEQFFGPGTRLTVL.